The T cell receptor beta chain described here comes from a study of blood T cell repertoires in COVID-19. As for the study in general: Sample material is recorded as cDNA or gDNA derived from T cells, B-cell-depleted T cells, or PBMCs.

This CDR3 is 20 amino acids long. Here immunoSEQ multiplex PCR was the method, and the copy in TCRdb shows in-frame clones only, minus some. This sample has some 240,000 clones, with approximately 80% found just once. The chain is built from TRBV21-1 and TRBJ1-2; the D call of TRBD1 is as the table states it, not checked on the DNA. TRBV21-1 is assigned pseudogene status. The sequence was obtained from a woman aged 40 to 55 who had recovered from COVID-19. The sequenced sample consisted of peripheral blood. The DNA for the CDR3 is TGTGCCAGCAGCAAAGGACAGGGGGCGAGGGGGGTTTGTTCTTGCTATGGCTACACCTTC. Amino acids: CASSKGQGARGVCSCYGYTF.